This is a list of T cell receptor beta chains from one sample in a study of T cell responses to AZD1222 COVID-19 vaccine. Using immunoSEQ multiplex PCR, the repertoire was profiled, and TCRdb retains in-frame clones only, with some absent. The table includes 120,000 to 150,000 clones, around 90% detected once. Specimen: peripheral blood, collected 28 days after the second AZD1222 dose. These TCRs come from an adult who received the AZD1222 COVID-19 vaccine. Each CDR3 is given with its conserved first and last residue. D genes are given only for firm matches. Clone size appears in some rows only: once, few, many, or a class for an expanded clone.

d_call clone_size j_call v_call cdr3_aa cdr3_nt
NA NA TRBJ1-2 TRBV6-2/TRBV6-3 CASSYPGLSYGYTF TGTGCCAGCAGTTACCCCGGTTTGAGCTATGGCTACACCTTC
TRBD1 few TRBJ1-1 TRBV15 CATSREPWTGGITEAFF TGTGCCACCAGCCGGGAACCTTGGACAGGGGGGATCACTGAAGCTTTCTTT
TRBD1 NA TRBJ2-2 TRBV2 CAKRTGGNTGELFF TGTGCCAAGAGGACAGGGGGGAACACCGGGGAGCTGTTTTTT
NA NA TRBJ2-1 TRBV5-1 CASSLGLEVNNEQFF TGCGCCAGCAGCTTGGGACTAGAGGTCAACAATGAGCAGTTCTTC
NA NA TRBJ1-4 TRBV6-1 CASSEPGDREKLFF TGTGCCAGCAGTGAACCCGGGGATCGAGAAAAACTGTTTTTT
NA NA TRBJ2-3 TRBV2 CASSEQGGGADTQYF TGTGCCAGCAGCGAGCAGGGCGGGGGCGCAGATACGCAGTATTTT
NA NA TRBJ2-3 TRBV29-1 CSGGSPSTDTQYF TGCAGCGGGGGCAGTCCTAGCACAGATACGCAGTATTTT
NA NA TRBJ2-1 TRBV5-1 CASSLDRLSYNEQFF TGCGCCAGCAGCTTGGACCGACTCTCCTACAATGAGCAGTTCTTC
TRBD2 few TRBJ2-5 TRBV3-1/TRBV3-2 CASSPSGTRGTQYF TGTGCCAGCAGCCCAAGTGGGACTAGGGGGACCCAGTACTTC
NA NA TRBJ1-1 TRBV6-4 CASSEQGGGTEAFF TGTGCCAGCAGTGAACAGGGAGGGGGAACTGAAGCTTTCTTT
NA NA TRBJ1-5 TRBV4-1 CASSQEGGGNQPQHF TGCGCCAGCAGCCAAGAGGGCGGAGGGAATCAGCCCCAGCATTTT
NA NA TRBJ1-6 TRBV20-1 CSASIGRNSPLHF TGCAGTGCTAGTATAGGGCGGAATTCACCCCTCCACTTT
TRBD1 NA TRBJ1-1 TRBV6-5 CASTPYQGADTEAFF TGTGCCAGCACTCCGTACCAGGGGGCCGACACTGAAGCTTTCTTT
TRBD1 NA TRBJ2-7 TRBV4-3 CASSPIDTRDRTYEQYF TGCGCCAGCAGCCCTATTGACACCCGGGACAGGACTTACGAGCAGTACTTC
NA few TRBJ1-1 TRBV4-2 CASSPEQGPGTEAFF TGTGCCAGCAGCCCCGAACAGGGCCCCGGGACTGAAGCTTTCTTT
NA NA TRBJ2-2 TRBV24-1 CATRDPRSGELFF TGTGCCACCAGGGACCCTCGAAGCGGGGAGCTGTTTTTT
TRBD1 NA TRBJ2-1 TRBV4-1 CASSQEGQGYNEQFF TGCGCCAGCAGCCAAGAGGGACAGGGATACAATGAGCAGTTCTTC
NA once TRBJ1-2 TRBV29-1 CSAVIAEVLYGYTF TGCAGCGCAGTAATAGCAGAGGTTCTCTATGGCTACACCTTC
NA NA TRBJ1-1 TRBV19 CASSLRELTGFGTEAFF TGTGCCAGTAGTCTAAGGGAACTTACAGGCTTCGGCACTGAAGCTTTCTTT
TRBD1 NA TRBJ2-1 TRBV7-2 CASSPRGGQGLRRQFF TGTGCCAGCAGCCCCCGTGGGGGACAGGGACTTCGAAGGCAGTTCTTC
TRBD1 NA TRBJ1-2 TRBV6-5 CASSSRTGNGYTF TGTGCCAGCAGCTCCCGGACAGGGAACGGCTACACCTTC
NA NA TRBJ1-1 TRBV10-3 CAIRGRAGVDTEAFF TGTGCCATCAGGGGGAGGGCAGGGGTTGACACTGAAGCTTTCTTT
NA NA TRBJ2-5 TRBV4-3 CASSQSGLETQYF TGCGCCAGCAGCCAATCAGGGTTAGAGACCCAGTACTTC
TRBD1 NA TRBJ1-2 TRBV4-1 CASSQDGTGDGYTF TGCGCCAGCAGCCAAGATGGGACAGGGGATGGCTACACCTTC
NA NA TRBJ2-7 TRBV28 CASRPLGSYEQYF TGTGCCAGCAGACCCCTAGGATCCTACGAGCAGTACTTC
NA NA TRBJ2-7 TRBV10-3 CAISERRFKFYEQYF TGTGCCATCAGTGAGCGGCGGTTCAAATTCTACGAGCAGTACTTC
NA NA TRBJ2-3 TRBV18 CASSPLSGRTDTQYF TGTGCCAGCTCACCACTCTCGGGCCGCACAGATACGCAGTATTTT
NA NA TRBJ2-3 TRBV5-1 CASSLEWPDTQYF TGCGCCAGCAGCTTGGAGTGGCCAGATACGCAGTATTTT
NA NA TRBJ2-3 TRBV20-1 CSASEQLTDTQYF TGCAGTGCTAGTGAACAGCTCACAGATACGCAGTATTTT
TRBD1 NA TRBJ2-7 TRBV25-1 CASSPPGQGKEQYF TGTGCCAGCAGTCCCCCCGGACAGGGTAAAGAGCAGTACTTC
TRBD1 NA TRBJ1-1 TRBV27 CASSTRDSTEAFF TGTGCCAGCAGTACTCGGGACAGCACTGAAGCTTTCTTT
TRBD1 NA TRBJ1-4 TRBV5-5 CASSPVAGQEITNEKLFF TGTGCCAGCAGCCCCGTTGCTGGACAGGAGATAACTAATGAAAAACTGTTTTTT
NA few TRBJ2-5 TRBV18 CASSPSAGPQETQYF TGTGCCAGCTCACCCTCGGCAGGGCCCCAAGAGACCCAGTACTTC
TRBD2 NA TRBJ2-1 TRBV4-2 CASSQDSGGYNEQFF TGTGCCAGCAGCCAAGATAGCGGGGGATACAATGAGCAGTTCTTC
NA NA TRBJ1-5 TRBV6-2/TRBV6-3 CASSDGLGRPQHF TGTGCCAGCAGCGACGGACTAGGGCGGCCCCAGCATTTT
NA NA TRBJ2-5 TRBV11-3 CASSSQGQETQYF TGTGCCAGCAGCTCCCAAGGGCAAGAGACCCAGTACTTC